Reported below is one T cell receptor beta chain. Its antigen is unidentified. The data were obtained in a study of T cell clones after liver transplantation. About the study: Subjects received no induction therapy and standard immunosuppression until randomization at 12-24 months post-transplant. Notes on the study in general: Migration into the graft, not deletion, may explain lost graft donor-reactive T cells. Donor-reactive sequences fell more than third party-reactive ones, suggesting partial deletion. The donor-reactive repertoire was only partly measurable in two subjects, lacking donor cells.

The V end was cut by 1 base, the J end by 1 base, with 7 bases between. The CDR3 has 14 residues. Germline CDR1 SGHTA, CDR2 FQGNSA. TCRdb keeps only in-frame clones here, not all; method: immunoSEQ multiplex PCR. The table records roughly 50,000 clones, approximately 84% of them present only once. The V gene is TRBV7-2, the J gene TRBJ2-5; the D is unclear. The clonotype was recovered from a human donor who received a liver transplant. The sequencing used CD4+ T cells from blood, collected before liver transplant. The CDR3 sequence: CASSLVASQETQYF. In nucleotides, the CDR3 is TGTGCCAGCAGCTTAGTCGCCAGCCAAGAGACCCAGTACTTC.